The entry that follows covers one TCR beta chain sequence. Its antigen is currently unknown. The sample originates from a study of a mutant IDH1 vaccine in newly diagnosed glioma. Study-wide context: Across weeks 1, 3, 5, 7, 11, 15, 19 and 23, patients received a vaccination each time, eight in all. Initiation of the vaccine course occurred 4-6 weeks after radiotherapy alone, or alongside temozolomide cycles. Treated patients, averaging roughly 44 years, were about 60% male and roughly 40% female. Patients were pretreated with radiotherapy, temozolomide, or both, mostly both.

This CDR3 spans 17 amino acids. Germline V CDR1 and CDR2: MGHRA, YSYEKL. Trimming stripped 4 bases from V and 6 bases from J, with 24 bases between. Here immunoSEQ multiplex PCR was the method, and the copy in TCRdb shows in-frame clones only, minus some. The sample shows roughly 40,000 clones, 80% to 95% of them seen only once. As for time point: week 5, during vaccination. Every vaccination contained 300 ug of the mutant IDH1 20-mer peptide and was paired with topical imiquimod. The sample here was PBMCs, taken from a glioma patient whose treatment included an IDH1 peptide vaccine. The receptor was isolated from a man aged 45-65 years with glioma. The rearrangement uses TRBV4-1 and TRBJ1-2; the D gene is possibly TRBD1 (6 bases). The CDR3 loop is CASSLRPDSPAGHGYTF. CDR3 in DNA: TGCGCCAGCAGCCTCAGACCGGACAGCCCGGCAGGGCATGGCTACACCTTC.